The 14 T cell receptor beta chains below come from one sample, sequenced in a study of cytomegalovirus exposure and HLA in healthy donors. The study ran its PCR with 60 Vbeta and 13 Jbeta primers. The data were produced by immunoSEQ multiplex PCR, yet TCRdb's version contains in-frame clones alone and is incomplete. The sample shows 150,000 or so clones, 60% to 80% of them seen only once. Sequences were obtained from PBMCs. These receptor sequences come from a male donor in good health and CMV-seronegative.

The V gene is TRBV18, the J gene TRBJ2-3; TRBD1 aligns across 8 bases. The CDR3 is 21 amino acids. V shed 2 bases, J shed 3 bases, and the junction held 22 bases outside the gene matches. Per the germline V gene, CDR1 is KGHSH and CDR2 is LQKENI. Here the CDR3 reads CASSPCEGQGRDSTGTDTQYF. CDR3 nucleotide sequence: TGTGCCAGCTCACCATGTGAAGGACAGGGTAGAGACTCCACTGGTACAGATACGCAGTATTTT.

The rearrangement links TRBV27 to TRBJ1-5; weak D call: TRBD1 (5 bases). Deletions cut 6 bases from V and 4 bases from J, with 13 bases between. The CDR3 consists of 14 residues. CDR1 MNHEY and CDR2 SMNVEV come from the germline V gene (reference sequence). For the CDR3, the DNA is TGTGCCAGCAGAACTCAAGGGGAAAATCAGCCCCAGCATTTT. It encodes CASRTQGENQPQHF.

This chain connects TRBV7-9 to TRBJ2-2, with 10 bases matching TRBD1. Germline trimming cut 3 bases from V and 6 bases from J; bases unmatched to any gene: 10. Germline-derived CDR1 and CDR2 are SEHNR and FQNEAQ (reference sequence). The CDR3 extends over 17 amino acids. The CDR3 region is CASSFGTGVIFAGELFF. Here the CDR3 DNA reads TGTGCCAGCAGCTTCGGGACAGGGGTTATATTCGCCGGGGAGCTGTTTTTT.

J is TRBJ1-2 and V is TRBV11-2, with D unclear. The CDR3 spans 18 residues. Trimming stripped 0 bases from V and 5 bases from J, with 22 bases between. CDR1 and CDR2 (germline): SGHAT, FQNNGV. CDR3 sequence (DNA): TGTGCCAGCAGCTTAGATGAAGTGCGGGCGGAGGTAATTTATGGCTACACCTTC. Translation: CASSLDEVRAEVIYGYTF.

This clone was seen only a few times. The chain has TRBV11-3 and TRBJ1-2; TRBD1 might be the D (5 bases). The CDR3 has 16 residues. V lost 6 bases to trimming and J lost 4 bases, with 21 bases between them. Germline assignment: CDR1 SGHNT and CDR2 YENEEA. CDR3 protein: CASRDRQFNRSYGYTF. As DNA, the CDR3 is TGTGCCAGCAGAGATAGACAGTTTAACAGGAGCTATGGCTACACCTTC.

This chain joins TRBV6-5 and TRBJ2-3; TRBD2 matches 7 bases. Germline values: CDR1 MNHEY, CDR2 SVGAGI. This CDR3 comprises 13 residues. Germline trimming cut 6 bases from V and 9 bases from J; bases unmatched to any gene: 9. This chain's CDR3 is CASSTVTGRTQYF. CDR3 bases: TGTGCCAGCAGCACTGTTACCGGGAGGACGCAGTATTTT.

The chain links TRBV18 to TRBJ1-5, with unresolved D. The CDR3 is made up of 17 amino acids. Trimming removed 3 bases from V and 0 bases from J, with 15 bases in between. Germline assignment: CDR1 KGHSH and CDR2 LQKENI. CDR3 protein: CASSPISGPVSNQPQHF. CDR3 DNA: TGTGCCAGCTCACCGATTAGCGGCCCGGTTAGCAATCAGCCCCAGCATTTT. Drawing the rest from reference TRBV18 and TRBJ1-5, the complete variable domain is NAGVMQNPRHLVRRRGQEARLRCSPMKGHSHVYWYRQLPEEGLKFMVYLQKENIIDESGMPKERFSAEFPKEGPSILRIQQVVRGDSAAYFCASSPISGPVSNQPQHFGDGTRLSIL.

The chain has TRBV27 and TRBJ2-7; 9 bases align to TRBD1. Germline CDR1 reads MNHEY; CDR2 reads SMNVEV (reference sequence). V was pared by 6 bases and J by 5 bases, with 14 bases of the junction left unmatched. The CDR3 runs 16 residues. CDR3 sequence (DNA): TGTGCCAGCAGCCGAAGAGGACAGGGGATCAGAAACGAGCAGTACTTC. This encodes CASSRRGQGIRNEQYF.

V is TRBV21-1 and J is TRBJ1-5. TRBV21-1 is designated a pseudogene. The CDR3 is 14 amino acids. CDR3 sequence: CASPGGGSNQPQHF. CDR3 coding DNA: TGTGCCAGCCCGGGAGGGGGTAGCAATCAGCCCCAGCATTTT.

This clone appeared once. The chain uses TRBV7-2 and TRBJ1-2, with TRBD1 matching 9 bases. Trimming took 3 bases from V and 8 from J; bases not matched to a gene: 10. The CDR3 is made up of 15 amino acids. CDR1 is SGHTA, CDR2 FQGNSA, per germline. CDR3 coding DNA: TGTGCCAGCAGCTTCTCCGGACAGGGGACGAAGGGCTACACCTTC. Its translation: CASSFSGQGTKGYTF.

The gene calls are TRBV27 and TRBJ2-3; D remains ambiguous. V lost 2 bases, J lost 0 bases, and 9 bases lay in between. The CDR3 runs 15 residues. Germline V CDR1 and CDR2: MNHEY, SMNVEV (reference sequence). Here the CDR3 reads CASSLRGSSTDTQYF. In DNA, the CDR3 is TGTGCCAGCAGTTTACGAGGCTCTAGCACAGATACGCAGTATTTT.

CDR3 amino acids: CASSAGQISNQPQHF. As DNA, the CDR3 is TGTGCCAGCAGCGCCGGACAGATAAGCAATCAGCCCCAGCATTTT. V gene TRBV5-8 combines with J gene TRBJ1-5; D may be TRBD1 (6 bases). Germline V gene sequence: CDR1 SGHTS, CDR2 YDEGEE. The CDR3 sequence is 15 residues long. Trimming took off 4 bases at V and 1 base at J, with 12 bases between the two ends.

This chain connects TRBV4-1 to TRBJ2-5; 7 bases agree with TRBD2. With 4 bases clipped from V and 2 bases from J, the junction kept 10 bases outside the gene matches. The CDR3 is 16 residues long. Germline V gene lookup returns CDR1 MGHRA and CDR2 YSYEKL. The CDR3 spells CASSPGKGTTQETQYF. The CDR3 nucleotides are TGCGCCAGCAGCCCAGGAAAGGGGACTACTCAAGAGACCCAGTACTTC.

The V and J genes are TRBV9 and TRBJ1-2, with TRBD1 as a possible D gene (5 bases). The CDR3 totals 15 residues. V lost 0 bases and J 8 bases, leaving 17 bases between the germline ends. CDR1 and CDR2 (germline): SGDLS, YYNGEE. The CDR3 region has the DNA TGTGCCAGCAGCGTAGCGGGGGGACCTTCGCCGGGCTACACCTTC. Protein: CASSVAGGPSPGYTF.